These 9 T cell receptor beta chains originate from one sample sequenced in a study of blood T cell repertoires in COVID-19. Profiled with immunoSEQ multiplex PCR; TCRdb holds only in-frame clones, not every one. The sample includes 400,000 or so clones, around nine tenths seen only once; the top ten take 3%. Sequenced material: peripheral blood. The receptor source for this set is a human donor in a cohort sampled during active COVID-19.

The chain links TRBV4-1 to TRBJ2-4; 14 bases match TRBD2. Trimming took 2 bases from V and 2 from J; bases not matched to a gene: 14. This CDR3 spans 21 amino acids. Germline loops: CDR1 MGHRA, CDR2 YSYEKL. The CDR3 coding sequence is TGCGCCAGCAGCCAAACCCGACTAGCGGGGGGGATCAATTTTCCCAAAAACATTCAGTACTTC. This codes for CASSQTRLAGGINFPKNIQYF.

The chain uses TRBV4-2 and TRBJ2-7, with TRBD1 as a possible D gene (6 bases). The germline V gene has CDR1 LGHNA and CDR2 YNFKEQ. The CDR3 sequence is 14 residues long. Trimming stripped 0 bases from V and 3 bases from J, with 9 bases between. The CDR3 region is CASSQDRTDYEQYF. The CDR3 DNA reads as TGTGCCAGCAGCCAAGATAGGACAGACTACGAGCAGTACTTC.

The chain couples TRBV10-2 to TRBJ1-1, with 11 bases aligning to TRBD1. J lost 8 bases, V lost 5 bases, and 13 bases had no gene match. The CDR3 is 16 amino acids. CDR1 WSHSY and CDR2 SAAADI come from the germline V gene. CDR3 residues: CASSRPAGQGAGEAFF. CDR3 nucleotide sequence: TGCGCCAGCAGTAGACCCGCAGGACAGGGGGCGGGAGAAGCTTTCTTT.

This chain links TRBV11-2 with TRBJ2-2; 13 bases are shared with TRBD2. This CDR3 has 18 residues. Trimming cost V 5 bases and J 4 bases; bases outside gene matches: 10. Germline lookup yields CDR1 SGHAT and CDR2 FQNNGV. For the CDR3, the DNA is TGTGCCAGCAGCCCAGGACTAGCGGGAGTGGTTAGCACCGGGGAGCTGTTTTTT. Its protein is CASSPGLAGVVSTGELFF.

This clone came up a few times. The rearrangement uses TRBV3-1 (or the pseudogene TRBV3-2) and TRBJ1-3; 7 bases are a match to TRBD1. CDR3 length equals 17 residues. Germline lookup yields CDR1 LGHDT and CDR2 YNNKEL (reference sequence). V shed 0 bases, J shed 0 bases, and the junction held 5 bases outside the gene matches. The CDR3 DNA sequence: TGTGCCAGCAGCCAAGATCCGGGACAGAGCTCTGGAAACACCATATATTTT. This sequence encodes CASSQDPGQSSGNTIYF.

This rearrangement joins TRBV5-1 to TRBJ1-2; a possible D gene is TRBD1 (6 bases). Germline V gene data show CDR1 as SGHRS and CDR2 as YFSETQ. V was shortened by 7 bases and J by 1 base, with 14 bases between the two germline ends. The CDR3 consists of 14 residues. The CDR3 here is CASRLADSNYGYTF. Written as DNA, the CDR3 is TGCGCCAGCCGCCTAGCGGACAGTAACTATGGCTACACCTTC. The full variable domain, its missing parts supplied by reference TRBV5-1 and TRBJ1-2, is KAGVTQTPRYLIKTRGQQVTLSCSPISGHRSVSWYQQTPGQGLQFLFEYFSETQRNKGNFPGRFSGRQFSNSRSEMNVSTLELGDSALYLCASRLADSNYGYTFGSGTRLTVV.

The chain links TRBV14 to TRBJ1-1; D might be TRBD1 (6 bases). This CDR3 has 15 residues. CDR1 and CDR2 from the germline V gene are SGHDN and FVKESK. Trimming cost V 4 bases and J 0 bases, with 12 bases left between them. CDR3 sequence: CASSPQGKLNTEAFF. CDR3 bases: TGTGCCAGCAGCCCCCAGGGGAAGCTGAACACTGAAGCTTTCTTT.

The V gene is TRBV3-1 (or the pseudogene TRBV3-2), the J gene TRBJ1-4, with D tentatively TRBD1 (5 bases). The CDR3 is 16 amino acids. V lost 4 bases to trimming and J lost 1 base, with 13 bases between them. Germline CDR1 reads LGHDT; CDR2 reads YNNKEL (reference sequence). CDR3 sequence: CASSLNSGLTNEKLFF. The DNA of the CDR3 is TGTGCCAGCAGCCTTAACTCAGGGTTAACTAATGAAAAACTGTTTTTT.

In this sample, this clone turned up once. The chain uses TRBV7-2 and TRBJ2-3; D is perhaps TRBD2 (6 bases). V shed 5 bases and J shed 2 bases, with 14 bases lying between them. The CDR3 loop spans 15 amino acids. Germline loops: CDR1 SGHTA, CDR2 FQGNSA. The CDR3 reads CASSAGLAITDTQYF. The CDR3 DNA follows: TGTGCCAGCAGCGCGGGACTGGCAATCACAGATACGCAGTATTTT. Filled out from reference TRBV7-2 and TRBJ2-3, the complete variable domain reads GAGVSQSPSNKVTEKGKDVELRCDPISGHTALYWYRQSLGQGLEFLIYFQGNSAPDKSGLPSDRFSAERTGGSVSTLTIQRTQQEDSAVYLCASSAGLAITDTQYFGPGTRLTVL.